These T cell receptor beta chains were read from a single sample in a study of long-term antiretroviral therapy in people with HIV. Assay: immunoSEQ multiplex PCR; the TCRdb copy retains only in-frame clones and omits some. Among about 16,000 clones listed, 88% were seen once. The sequencing used unsorted PBMCs, collected around 2.3 years before starting antiretroviral therapy. All receptors derive from a woman in her twenties or thirties with HIV. Both conserved end residues are part of each CDR3. D genes are given only for firm matches. Size is stated for part of the rows, as once, few or many counts, or as a class when the clone is expanded.

d_gene,abundance,v_gene,j_gene,CDR3nt,CDR3aa
-,-,TRBV9,TRBJ2-7,TGTGCCAGCAGCGTAGAAGGCCGGGGGGCCCCCTACGAGCAGTACTTC,CASSVEGRGAPYEQYF
-,-,TRBV18,TRBJ1-5,TGTGCCAGCTCACTTTCATATAGCAATCAGCCCCAGCATTTT,CASSLSYSNQPQHF
-,-,TRBV7-2,TRBJ2-5,TGTGCCAGCAGCTTATTCAGTAAAGAGACCCAGTACTTC,CASSLFSKETQYF
-,-,TRBV10-1,TRBJ1-6,TGCGCCAGCAGTGAGTCGGGGGCCCCTGGGTCACCCCTCCACTTT,CASSESGAPGSPLHF
-,-,TRBV6-6,TRBJ1-2,TGTGCCAGCAGTTACCGTACCCAAGGGTTCATCTATGGCTACACCTTC,CASSYRTQGFIYGYTF
-,-,TRBV6-5,TRBJ2-3,TGTGCCAGCGGCGGGGAGGGGGGCACAGATACGCAGTATTTT,CASGGEGGTDTQYF
TRBD1,-,TRBV4-1,TRBJ1-4,TGCGCCAGCAGCCAAGGACAGGGGAAAACTAATGAAAAACTGTTTTTT,CASSQGQGKTNEKLFF
TRBD2,-,TRBV19,TRBJ2-5,TGTGCCAGCGGAGCGGGGGGGCGAGAGACCCAGTACTTC,CASGAGGRETQYF
-,-,TRBV6-6,TRBJ2-6,TGTGCCAGCAGCCGTTTAGGGGCCAACGTCCTGACTTTC,CASSRLGANVLTF
-,-,TRBV29-1,TRBJ1-1,TGCAGCGTTGGGTTCGAAGGCGCTGAAGCTTTCTTT,CSVGFEGAEAFF
-,-,TRBV27,TRBJ2-7,TGTGCCAGCAGTTCCGGAAGCGAGCAGTACTTC,CASSSGSEQYF
-,-,TRBV9,TRBJ2-7,TGTGCCAGCACCGGCGGGGATTCCTACGAGCAGTACTTC,CASTGGDSYEQYF
TRBD1,-,TRBV5-4,TRBJ2-2,TGTGCCAGCAGCCCCCGGACAGGGGTTGACGCCGGGGAGCTGTTTTTT,CASSPRTGVDAGELFF
TRBD2,-,TRBV4-3,TRBJ2-3,TGCGCCAGCAGCCAAGGTAGCGGGGGTACGCAGTATTTT,CASSQGSGGTQYF
-,once,TRBV7-2,TRBJ1-5,TGTGCCAGCAGCTTAGTTGGGGGGGCAGGCAATCAGCCCCAGCATTTT,CASSLVGGAGNQPQHF
TRBD1,-,TRBV5-6,TRBJ2-7,TGTGCCAGCAGCATGACGGGCCCGACAGGGTTTTTCAACGAGCAGTACTTC,CASSMTGPTGFFNEQYF
TRBD1,-,TRBV6-5,TRBJ1-2,TGTGCCAGCAGTTCCTCCCCAGACAGGGGACGGTATGGCTACACCTTC,CASSSSPDRGRYGYTF
TRBD1,-,TRBV7-2,TRBJ2-7,TGTGCCAGCAGCTTACTTCCGGGACAGCGCTACGAGCAGTACTTC,CASSLLPGQRYEQYF
-,-,TRBV18,TRBJ1-1,TGTGCCAGCAAGGGACCCCTGAACACTGAAGCTTTCTTT,CASKGPLNTEAFF
-,-,TRBV21-1,TRBJ1-2,TGTGCCAGCAGTTACAGGGTTCCCCCGAGTCTGGACTATGGCTACACCTTC,CASSYRVPPSLDYGYTF
-,-,TRBV7-9,TRBJ2-2,TGTGCCGCCGGAACGGCGGGCACCGGGGAGCTGTTTTTT,CAAGTAGTGELFF
-,-,TRBV19,TRBJ1-2,TGTGCCAGCGGGACAAAATTGAACTATGGCTACACCTTC,CASGTKLNYGYTF
TRBD1,-,TRBV30,TRBJ1-2,TGTGCCTGGAGCGTGACAGGGGCCTATGGCTACACCTTC,CAWSVTGAYGYTF
-,once,TRBV29-1,TRBJ1-5,TGCAGCGTCGGTACCGGGTGGGGGCAGCCCCAGCATTTT,CSVGTGWGQPQHF
-,-,TRBV19,TRBJ1-6,TGTGCCAGTAGCGAATTCGGACGGGGAAATTCACCCCTCCACTTT,CASSEFGRGNSPLHF
-,-,TRBV30,TRBJ1-5,TGTGCCTGGAGTGGCGGAACAGGGCTCAATCAGCCCCAGCATTTT,CAWSGGTGLNQPQHF
-,-,TRBV4-3,TRBJ2-5,TGCGCCAGCAGCCAAGAGTTCGCCAGACGGGAGACCCAGTACTTC,CASSQEFARRETQYF
-,-,TRBV4-3,TRBJ1-2,TGCGCCAGCAGCCCGACCACAGGTCCACTATCCGGCTACACCTTC,CASSPTTGPLSGYTF
-,-,TRBV7-9,TRBJ1-2,TGTGCCAGCAGCTTACAGGGATTGGTCTATGGCTACACCTTC,CASSLQGLVYGYTF
-,-,TRBV12-5,TRBJ2-7,TGTGCTAGTGGGGGCTGGGGGGACTTCTACGAGCAGTACTTC,CASGGWGDFYEQYF
-,-,TRBV7-2,TRBJ2-1,TGTGCCAGCAGCTTAGGGTCCAACAGCCACAATGAGCAGTTCTTC,CASSLGSNSHNEQFF
TRBD1,-,TRBV5-5,TRBJ1-2,TGTGCCAGCAGCACCGGGACAGGGATGGTTGGCTACACCTTC,CASSTGTGMVGYTF
-,-,TRBV21-1,TRBJ2-7,TGTGCCAGCAGCAAAACCCGGGACAGAGAAGGCGAGCAGTACTTC,CASSKTRDREGEQYF
TRBD1,-,TRBV7-3,TRBJ2-7,TGTGCCAGCAGCATACAGGGGACGGGCGAGCAGTACTTC,CASSIQGTGEQYF
TRBD1,-,TRBV7-8,TRBJ2-7,TGTGCCAGCACTTTGAAACCGGGACAGGGGGACGAGCAGTACTTC,CASTLKPGQGDEQYF
-,-,TRBV13,TRBJ2-1,TGTGCCAGCAGCCAACTGCGCGGTGAGCAGTTCTTC,CASSQLRGEQFF
TRBD2,-,TRBV4-1,TRBJ2-5,TGCGCCAGCTCATCTGGACTAGCGGGGTTTGAGACCCAGTACTTC,CASSSGLAGFETQYF
-,-,TRBV7-3,TRBJ1-1,TGTGCCAGCAGCCTCGACCAGAACACTGAAGCTTTCTTT,CASSLDQNTEAFF
TRBD1,-,TRBV7-2,TRBJ2-7,TGTGCCAGCAGCTTATCGTCAGGGGGCCTGTACGAGCAGTACTTC,CASSLSSGGLYEQYF
-,-,TRBV19,TRBJ1-3,TGTGCCAGTGGTATACTCTCCTCTGGAAACACCATATATTTT,CASGILSSGNTIYF
TRBD1,once,TRBV2,TRBJ1-1,TGTGCCAGCAGCGGCAGGGGGGCTACTGAAGCTTTCTTT,CASSGRGATEAFF
TRBD1,-,TRBV28,TRBJ1-6,TGTGCCAGCAGTTCCGGACAGGGAGGTAATTCACCCCTCCACTTT,CASSSGQGGNSPLHF
-,-,TRBV29-1,TRBJ2-3,TGCAGCGTTGAACTGTCAGCAGATACGCAGTATTTT,CSVELSADTQYF
-,-,TRBV2,TRBJ1-1,TGTGCCAGCAGTCAAAACCCCAGTACTGAAGCTTTCTTT,CASSQNPSTEAFF
-,-,TRBV6-5,TRBJ1-1,TGTGCCAGCAGTTCACAGGGATCGAACACTGAAGCTTTCTTT,CASSSQGSNTEAFF
-,-,TRBV30,TRBJ1-2,TGTGCCAGAGGTGGTGGAGGTAACTATGGCTACACCTTC,CARGGGGNYGYTF
TRBD1,-,TRBV6-5,TRBJ1-1,TGTGCCAGCAGTTACAGGGGGCGGACTGAAGCTTTCTTT,CASSYRGRTEAFF
-,-,TRBV5-6,TRBJ1-4,TGTGCCAGCAGCTGGATGAACACGCAGGCGGAAAAACTGTTTTTT,CASSWMNTQAEKLFF
-,-,TRBV7-9,TRBJ1-3,TGTGCCAGCAGCGACAGTGGGGGGCGCGGAGTCACTGGAAACACCATATATTTT,CASSDSGGRGVTGNTIYF
-,-,TRBV5-1,TRBJ2-6,TGCGCCAGCAGCCCGGACCCGTTGACAGACGCTGGGGCCAACGTCCTGACTTTC,CASSPDPLTDAGANVLTF
-,-,TRBV29-1,TRBJ2-5,TGCAGCGTTGAAGACCCCGGGACACCGCAAGAGACCCAGTACTTC,CSVEDPGTPQETQYF
-,-,TRBV2,TRBJ1-1,TGTGCCAGCAGTCGAAGACAAACTTCCACTGAAGCTTTCTTT,CASSRRQTSTEAFF